These T cell receptor beta chains were read from a single sample in a study of T-cell reconstitution after alpha-beta-depleted transplantation in children. Via MiXCR, TCRdb re-called the PCR reads, giving one row per CDR3 protein. The table has under 250,000 distinct CDR3 sequences, 20% to 30% seen once. The material sequenced was PBMCs, mostly from graft donor cells, taken 360 days after TCRalphabeta/CD19-depleted stem cell transplant. The receptor source for this set is a female patient aged 2-10 years who had a stem cell transplant for congenital amegakaryocytic thrombocytopenia, so the T cells may come from the graft donor. The CDR3 runs from the conserved cysteine through the conserved F or W. D genes are given only for firm matches. The size of a clone is reported for some rows only, either as once, few or many, or as a class for expanded clones.

>TRBV12-3/TRBV12-4|TRBD1|12|NA|TRBJ1-2
TGTGCCAGCAGTTTGGGACAGAGTGGCTACACCTTC
CASSLGQSGYTF
>TRBV27|NA|14|NA|TRBJ2-7
TGTGCCAGTGATCCGACGGGGCTGGGCTACGAGCAGTACTTC
CASDPTGLGYEQYF
>TRBV5-1|NA|16|NA|TRBJ2-7
TGCGCCAGCAGCACGGCCTACACTAGAGCGGTCTACGAGCAGTACTTC
CASSTAYTRAVYEQYF
>TRBV5-1|TRBD2|14|NA|TRBJ2-7
TGCGCCAGCAGCTTCGGGGGGGTCACCTACGAGCAGTACTTC
CASSFGGVTYEQYF
>TRBV29-1|NA|11|many|TRBJ1-1
TGCAGCGGCCACGGGACAACTGAAGCTTTCTTT
CSGHGTTEAFF
>TRBV7-6|NA|17|few|TRBJ2-1
TGTGCCAGCAGCTTAGGTAGCGCCAGAGACCCCTACAATGAGCAGTTCTTC
CASSLGSARDPYNEQFF
>TRBV13|TRBD1|15|few|TRBJ2-1
TGTGCCAGCAGCTACGTGGGACAGGGTGGCGATGAGCAGTTCTTC
CASSYVGQGGDEQFF
>TRBV7-2|TRBD2|13|NA|TRBJ2-1
TGTGCCAGCATGGCTAGCGGGAGAAATGAGCAGTTCTTC
CASMASGRNEQFF
>TRBV3-1|TRBD2|18|NA|TRBJ2-2
TGTGCCAGCAGGGGGACGGGACTAGCGGGAACGAACACCGGGGAGCTGTTTTTT
CASRGTGLAGTNTGELFF
>TRBV11-2|NA|12|NA|TRBJ2-3
TGTGCCAGCAGCCCCATCGGGGTTACGCAGTATTTT
CASSPIGVTQYF
>TRBV5-1|TRBD1|14|once|TRBJ2-3
TGCGCCAGCAGGGTACCAGGGGGCGATTTACCGCAGTATTTT
CASRVPGGDLPQYF
>TRBV19|TRBD1|13|few|TRBJ1-1
TGTGCCAGTAGTATCACAGGGGAACCTGAAGCTTTCTTT
CASSITGEPEAFF
>TRBV6-5|NA|16|NA|TRBJ1-5
TGTGCCAGCAGTTACTCAGGGGCAGGGCCGGGCGAGACCCAGCATTTT
CASSYSGAGPGETQHF
>TRBV12-3/TRBV12-4|NA|15|NA|TRBJ2-6
TGTGCCAGCAGTTTAGTCCTCTCTGGGGCCAACGTCCTGACTTTC
CASSLVLSGANVLTF
>TRBV14|NA|17|NA|TRBJ2-1
TGTGCCAGCAGCCAAGATCTACGGACTTCCACCTACAATGAGCAGTTCTTC
CASSQDLRTSTYNEQFF
>TRBV5-1|NA|15|few|TRBJ2-7
TGCGCCAGCAGCCCATTAGGGGGTTCTACCTACGAGCAGTACTTC
CASSPLGGSTYEQYF
>TRBV20-1|NA|16|few|TRBJ1-5
TGCAGTGCTAGAGATAATAGGCAGGCGCCCAATCAGCCCCAGCATTTT
CSARDNRQAPNQPQHF
>TRBV28|NA|16|NA|TRBJ2-6
TGTGCCAGCAGTTTCGGCGGCTCCTCTGGGGCCAACGTCCTGACTTTC
CASSFGGSSGANVLTF
>TRBV4-1|TRBD1|17|NA|TRBJ2-7
TGCGCCAGCAGCCAGACACCGGGACAGGGCTTTCCCTACGAGCAGTACTTC
CASSQTPGQGFPYEQYF
>TRBV4-2|NA|16|few|TRBJ1-1
TGTGCCAGCAGCACGCATTCCTCCGGGCGGCGGACTGAAGCTTTCTTT
CASSTHSSGRRTEAFF
>TRBV4-2|NA|15|NA|TRBJ2-5
TGTGCCAGCAGCCCACCTTGGGGGAACCAAGAGACCCAGTACTTC
CASSPPWGNQETQYF
>TRBV20-1|NA|14|few|TRBJ2-2
TGCAGTGCTAGAGACACAGGGAACACCGGGGAGCTGTTTTTT
CSARDTGNTGELFF
>TRBV4-1|NA|15|NA|TRBJ1-1
TGCGCCAGCAGCCAAGTGAGCGGGGGGAGCACTGAAGCTTTCTTT
CASSQVSGGSTEAFF
>TRBV4-2|TRBD1|17|NA|TRBJ2-2
TGTGCCAGCAGCCAGGACCCGGGACAGGGGGCCACCGGGGAGCTGTTTTTT
CASSQDPGQGATGELFF
>TRBV5-1|NA|15|few|TRBJ2-2
TGCGCCAGCAGCAGACAAGATTTATTTTCCGGGGAGCTGTTTTTT
CASSRQDLFSGELFF
>TRBV2|NA|14|few|TRBJ1-5
TGTGCCAGCACGGGAAGGGCCACTAATCAGCCCCAGCATTTT
CASTGRATNQPQHF
>TRBV5-1|NA|14|few|TRBJ2-7
TGCGCCAGCAGCTTTCGGAGGGGGTCGGAAGAGCAGTACTTC
CASSFRRGSEEQYF
>TRBV20-1|NA|11|NA|TRBJ2-5
TGCAGTGCTAGAGATTCGGAGACCCAGTACTTC
CSARDSETQYF
>TRBV28|TRBD2|17|few|TRBJ2-3
TGTGCCAGCAGTTTCTCCTTCGGCCGGGAGGGCCAAAATACGCAGTATTTT
CASSFSFGREGQNTQYF
>TRBV6-5|NA|17|NA|TRBJ2-2
TGTGCCAGCAGTTACTCGAGCGGGTACTTGAACACCGGGGAGCTGTTTTTT
CASSYSSGYLNTGELFF
>TRBV5-1|NA|14|few|TRBJ2-7
TGCGCCAGCAGCCCTGCAGGGGTATTCGACGAGCAGTACTTC
CASSPAGVFDEQYF
>TRBV6-1|TRBD1|15|once|TRBJ2-3
TGTGCAAGCAGGCTGACAGGGTTGGGCACAGATACGCAGTATTTT
CASRLTGLGTDTQYF
>TRBV27|NA|14|few|TRBJ1-1
TGTGCCAGCAGTTTAACTAAGACAGGCTCTGAAGCTTTCTTT
CASSLTKTGSEAFF
>TRBV4-1|TRBD2|16|NA|TRBJ2-2
TGCGCCAGCAGCCTCTCGCCCGGGGGGTTAACCGGGGAGCTGTTTTTT
CASSLSPGGLTGELFF
>TRBV4-2|TRBD1|15|NA|TRBJ1-5
TGTGCCAGCAGCCAAGGGGACAGCACCAATCAGCCCCAGCATTTT
CASSQGDSTNQPQHF
>TRBV20-1|NA|14|few|TRBJ2-5
TGCAGTGCCGGAAGGCCCCTAGTCCAAGAGACCCAGTACTTC
CSAGRPLVQETQYF
>TRBV20-1|NA|12|few|TRBJ1-1
TGCAGTGCTAGAGGGGTTTACACTGAAGCTTTCTTT
CSARGVYTEAFF
>TRBV5-1|NA|15|NA|TRBJ1-4
TGCGCCAGCAGCCTTTCACAATCAACTAATGAAAAACTGTTTTTT
CASSLSQSTNEKLFF
>TRBV20-1|NA|12|many|TRBJ1-5
TGCAGTGCTCCCTTAAACGATCAGCCCCAGCATTTT
CSAPLNDQPQHF
>TRBV28|TRBD1|18|NA|TRBJ2-6
TGTGCCAGCACCCTACAGGGGGCAGTCTTCTCTGGGGCCAACGTCCTGACTTTC
CASTLQGAVFSGANVLTF
>TRBV28|NA|13|NA|TRBJ1-5
TGTGCCAGCAGTTTATCGGGGTATCAGCCCCAGCATTTT
CASSLSGYQPQHF
>TRBV13|NA|14|NA|TRBJ2-3
TGTGCCAGCAGCCAGGACACCGGCACAGATACGCAGTATTTT
CASSQDTGTDTQYF